This T cell receptor beta chain was sequenced in a study of lymphopenia after photon versus proton radiotherapy. V was shortened by 0 bases and J by 0 bases, with 6 bases between the two germline ends. Germline V CDR1 and CDR2: SGHNT, YYREEE (reference sequence). CDR3 length equals 14 residues. Assay used: immunoSEQ multiplex PCR; TCRdb lists only in-frame clones, some missing. The sample carries about 30,000 clones, nearly 95% recorded once. The receptor's source is a woman aged 45-65 years with cholangiocarcinoma. The sequenced sample was peripheral blood, obtained from a patient treated with photon-based radiotherapy. The chain joins TRBV5-4 to TRBJ1-1, with D uncertain. As DNA, the CDR3 is TGTGCCAGCAGCTTGGTCAACCTGAACACTGAAGCTTTCTTT. Protein sequence: CASSLVNLNTEAFF.